The 7 T cell receptor beta chains below all came from one sample that was sequenced in a study of resident and recirculating memory T cells in vitiligo. Assay used: immunoSEQ multiplex PCR; TCRdb lists only in-frame clones, some missing. The sample holds 75,000 to 85,000 clones, about 90% seen once. Sequences were obtained from blood. The receptors stem from a male donor with vitiligo.

CDR3 loop: CASSSGLAGAFSYEQYF. CDR3 nucleotide sequence: TGTGCCAGCAGCTCCGGACTAGCGGGAGCCTTCTCCTACGAGCAGTACTTC. The rearrangement uses TRBV5-5 and TRBJ2-7; 13 bases are a match to TRBD2. Germline V gene lookup returns CDR1 SGHKS and CDR2 YYEKEE (reference sequence). The V and J ends lost 3 bases and 0 bases, in that order; junction bases with no gene match: 6. The CDR3 runs to 17 residues.

The V and J genes are TRBV18 and TRBJ2-7, with D possibly matching TRBD2 (6 bases). The CDR3 is made up of 14 amino acids. V gave up 3 bases and J gave up 0 bases, with 9 bases separating them. The V gene's germline CDR1 is KGHSH and CDR2 LQKENI. CDR3 sequence reads: CASSPAGSSYEQYF. The CDR3 coding sequence is TGTGCCAGCTCACCGGCCGGGAGCTCCTACGAGCAGTACTTC.

The J gene is TRBJ1-5, the V gene TRBV28; a weak D match, TRBD1 (5 bases). With 3 bases removed from V and 1 base from J, the gap between germline ends came to 10 bases. The CDR3 is made up of 15 amino acids. Per germline, CDR1 MDHEN and CDR2 SYDVKM. Written as DNA, the CDR3 is TGTGCCAGCAGTTTTAGTAGGGGCAGCAATCAGCCCCAGCATTTT. It codes for CASSFSRGSNQPQHF.

The chain links TRBV13 to TRBJ1-2; tentative D call: TRBD1 (5 bases). The V gene's germline CDR1 is PRHDT and CDR2 FYEKMQ (reference sequence). The CDR3 is 14 amino acids. The V end lost 0 bases, the J end lost 8 bases, and 13 bases lay between the germline ends. CDR3 protein: CASSLGTRVRGYTF. CDR3 in DNA: TGTGCCAGCAGCTTAGGAACCAGGGTGCGAGGCTACACCTTC.

The rearrangement links TRBV7-8 to TRBJ2-2, with 9 positions matching TRBD2. J was trimmed by 4 bases and V by 5 bases; bases with no gene match: 5. The CDR3 sequence is 15 residues long. Germline CDR1 reads SGHVS; CDR2 reads FQNEAQ. CDR3 residues: CASSRLAVLTGELFF. CDR3 coding DNA: TGTGCCAGCAGCCGACTAGCGGTTCTCACCGGGGAGCTGTTTTTT.

The rearrangement joins TRBV28 to TRBJ2-4; 7 positions agree with TRBD1. Germline CDR1 is MDHEN and CDR2 is SYDVKM. CDR3 size: 12 residues. V was clipped by 6 bases and J by 9 bases; unmatched bases: 5. CDR3 protein: CASSDRESIQYF. In DNA, the CDR3 is TGTGCCAGCAGCGACAGGGAGAGCATTCAGTACTTC.

For the CDR3, the DNA is TGTGCCAGTAGTGTCGACAGGGAAAACACTGAAGCTTTCTTT. Its protein product is CASSVDRENTEAFF. The V call is TRBV19, the J call TRBJ1-1, with TRBD1 identical over 7 bases. Germline V CDR1 and CDR2: LNHDA, SQIVND (reference sequence). V trimming: 5 bases; J trimming: 2 bases; junction bases outside the gene matches: 5. The CDR3 is 14 residues long.